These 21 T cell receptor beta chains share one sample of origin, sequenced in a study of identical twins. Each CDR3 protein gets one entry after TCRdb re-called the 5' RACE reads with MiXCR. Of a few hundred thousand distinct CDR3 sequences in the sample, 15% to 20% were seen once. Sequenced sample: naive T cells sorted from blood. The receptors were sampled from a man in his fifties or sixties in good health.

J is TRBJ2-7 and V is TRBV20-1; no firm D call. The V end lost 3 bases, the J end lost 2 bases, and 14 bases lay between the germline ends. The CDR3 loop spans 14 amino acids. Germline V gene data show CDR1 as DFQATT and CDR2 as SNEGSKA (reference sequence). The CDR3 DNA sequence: TGCAGTGCTAGTAGAGGTACTTTGGCCTACGAGCAGTACTTC. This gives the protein CSASRGTLAYEQYF.

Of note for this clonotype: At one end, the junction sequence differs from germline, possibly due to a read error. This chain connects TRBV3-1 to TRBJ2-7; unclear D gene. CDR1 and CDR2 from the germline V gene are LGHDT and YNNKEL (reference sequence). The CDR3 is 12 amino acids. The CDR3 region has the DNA TGTGCCAGCAGCCAAGATTGGCTTCCCCAGGACTTC. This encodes CASSQDWLPQDF.

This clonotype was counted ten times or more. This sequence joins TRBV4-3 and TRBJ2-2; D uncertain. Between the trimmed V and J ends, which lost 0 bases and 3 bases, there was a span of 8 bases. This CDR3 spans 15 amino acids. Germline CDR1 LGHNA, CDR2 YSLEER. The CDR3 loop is CASSQDGSHTGELFF. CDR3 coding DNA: TGCGCCAGCAGCCAAGATGGGTCGCACACCGGGGAGCTGTTTTTT.

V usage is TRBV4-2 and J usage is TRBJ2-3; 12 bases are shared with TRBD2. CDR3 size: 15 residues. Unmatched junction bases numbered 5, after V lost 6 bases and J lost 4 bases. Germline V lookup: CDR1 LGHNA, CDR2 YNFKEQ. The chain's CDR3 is CASSPTSGGADTQYF. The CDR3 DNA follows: TGTGCCAGCAGTCCGACTAGCGGGGGCGCAGATACGCAGTATTTT.

The CDR3 region is CAIRQGAANEQYF. DNA for the CDR3: TGTGCCATCAGACAGGGGGCGGCCAACGAGCAGTACTTC. The V and J genes are TRBV10-3 and TRBJ2-7, with 9 positions matching TRBD1. With 6 bases clipped from V and 5 bases from J, the junction kept 5 bases outside the gene matches. The CDR3 spans 13 residues. Germline-derived CDR1 and CDR2 are ENHRY and SYGVKD.

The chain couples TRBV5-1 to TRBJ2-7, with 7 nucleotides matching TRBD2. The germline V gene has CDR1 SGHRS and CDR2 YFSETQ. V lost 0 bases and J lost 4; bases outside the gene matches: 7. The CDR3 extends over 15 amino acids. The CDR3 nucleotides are TGCGCCAGCAGCTTGGCGGGGGGACTTAAGTACGAGCAGTACTTC. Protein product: CASSLAGGLKYEQYF.

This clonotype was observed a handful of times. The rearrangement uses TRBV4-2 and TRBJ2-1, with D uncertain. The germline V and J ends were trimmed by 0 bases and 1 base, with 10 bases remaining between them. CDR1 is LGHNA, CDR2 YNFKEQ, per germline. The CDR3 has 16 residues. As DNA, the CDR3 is TGTGCCAGCAGCCAAGAGAGTTCCCGGTCCTACAATGAGCAGTTCTTC. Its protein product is CASSQESSRSYNEQFF.

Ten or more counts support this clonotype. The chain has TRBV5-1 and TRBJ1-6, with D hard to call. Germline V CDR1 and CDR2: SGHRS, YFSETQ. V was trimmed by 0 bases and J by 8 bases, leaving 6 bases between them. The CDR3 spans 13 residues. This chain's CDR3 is CASSLGEYSPLHF. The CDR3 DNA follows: TGCGCCAGCAGCTTGGGGGAGTATTCACCCCTCCACTTT.

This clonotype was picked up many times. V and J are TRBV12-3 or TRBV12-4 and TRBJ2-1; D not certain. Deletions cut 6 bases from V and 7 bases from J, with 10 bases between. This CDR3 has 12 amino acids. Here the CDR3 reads CASSPDGNEQFF. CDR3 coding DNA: TGTGCCAGCAGCCCTGACGGGAATGAGCAGTTCTTC.

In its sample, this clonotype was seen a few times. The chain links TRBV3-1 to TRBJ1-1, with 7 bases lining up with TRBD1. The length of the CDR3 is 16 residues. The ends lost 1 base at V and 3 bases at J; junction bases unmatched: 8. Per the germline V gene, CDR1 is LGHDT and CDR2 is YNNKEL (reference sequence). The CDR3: CASSQGQGRGYTEAFF. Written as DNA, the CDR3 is TGTGCCAGCAGCCAAGGACAGGGAAGGGGTTACACTGAAGCTTTCTTT.

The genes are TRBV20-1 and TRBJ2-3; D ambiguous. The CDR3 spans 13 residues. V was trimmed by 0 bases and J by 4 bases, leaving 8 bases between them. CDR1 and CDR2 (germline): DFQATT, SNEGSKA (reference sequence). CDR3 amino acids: CSARDRKPDTQYF. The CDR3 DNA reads TGCAGTGCTAGAGACAGGAAACCAGATACGCAGTATTTT.

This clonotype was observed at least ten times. This CDR3 reads CATSDIGTRPGGEQFF. The CDR3 bases are TGTGCCACCAGTGATATCGGGACTCGACCCGGCGGTGAGCAGTTCTTC. This rearrangement joins TRBV24-1 to TRBJ2-1; a weak D match, TRBD2 (6 bases). Trimming removed 3 bases from V and 9 bases from J, with 20 bases in between. The CDR3 loop spans 16 amino acids. CDR1 KGHDR and CDR2 SFDVKD come from the germline V gene.

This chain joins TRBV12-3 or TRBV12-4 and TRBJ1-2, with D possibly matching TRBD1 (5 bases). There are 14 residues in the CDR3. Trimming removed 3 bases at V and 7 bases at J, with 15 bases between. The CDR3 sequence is CASSFGAYGGGYTF. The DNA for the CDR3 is TGTGCCAGCAGTTTCGGGGCATATGGGGGTGGCTACACCTTC.

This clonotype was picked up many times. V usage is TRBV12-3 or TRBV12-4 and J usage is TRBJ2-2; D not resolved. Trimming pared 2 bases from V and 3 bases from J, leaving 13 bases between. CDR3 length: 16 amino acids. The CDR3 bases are TGTGCCAGCAGTTTAAAGCAGGTGGAATACACCGGGGAGCTGTTTTTT. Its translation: CASSLKQVEYTGELFF.

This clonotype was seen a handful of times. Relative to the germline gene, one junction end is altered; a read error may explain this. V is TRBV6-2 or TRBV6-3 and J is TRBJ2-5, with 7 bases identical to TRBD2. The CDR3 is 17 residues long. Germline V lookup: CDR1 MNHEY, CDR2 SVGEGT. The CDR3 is CASSYSISAGDHETQYF. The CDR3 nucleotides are TGTGCCAGCAGTTACTCGATCTCGGCGGGAGACCACGAGACCCAGTACTTC.

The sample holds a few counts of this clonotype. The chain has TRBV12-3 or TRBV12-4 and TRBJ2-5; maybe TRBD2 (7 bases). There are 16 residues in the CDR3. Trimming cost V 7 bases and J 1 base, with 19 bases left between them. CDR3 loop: CASTPGGGPLQETQYF. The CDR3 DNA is TGTGCCAGCACCCCTGGGGGGGGGCCCCTCCAAGAGACCCAGTACTTC.

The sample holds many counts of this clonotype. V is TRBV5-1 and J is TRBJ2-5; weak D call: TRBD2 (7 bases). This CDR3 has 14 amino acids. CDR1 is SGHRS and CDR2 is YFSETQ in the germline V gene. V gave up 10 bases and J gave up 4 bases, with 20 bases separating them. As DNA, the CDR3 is TGCGCCTCAGGAGAGGGGGGGTCTGGAGAGACCCAGTACTTC. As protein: CASGEGGSGETQYF.

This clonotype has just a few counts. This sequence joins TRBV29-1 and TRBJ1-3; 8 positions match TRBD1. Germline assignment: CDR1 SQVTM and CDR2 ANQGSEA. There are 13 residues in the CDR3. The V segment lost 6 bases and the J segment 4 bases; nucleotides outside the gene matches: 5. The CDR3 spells CSVGTGGGNTIYF. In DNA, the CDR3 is TGCAGCGTAGGGACAGGAGGCGGAAACACCATATATTTT.

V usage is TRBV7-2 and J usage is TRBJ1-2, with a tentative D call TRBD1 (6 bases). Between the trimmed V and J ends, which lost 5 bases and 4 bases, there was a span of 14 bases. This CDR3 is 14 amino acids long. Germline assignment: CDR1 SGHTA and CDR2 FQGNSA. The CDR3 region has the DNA TGTGCCAGCAGCCAATTACAGGGAACCTATGGCTACACCTTC. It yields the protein CASSQLQGTYGYTF.

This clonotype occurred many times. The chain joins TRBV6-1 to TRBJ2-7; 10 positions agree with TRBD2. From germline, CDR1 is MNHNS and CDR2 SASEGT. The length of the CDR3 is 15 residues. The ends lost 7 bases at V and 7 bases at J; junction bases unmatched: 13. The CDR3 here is CASTSWTSGLREQYF. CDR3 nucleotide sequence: TGTGCCAGCACCAGTTGGACTAGCGGTTTACGAGAGCAGTACTTC.

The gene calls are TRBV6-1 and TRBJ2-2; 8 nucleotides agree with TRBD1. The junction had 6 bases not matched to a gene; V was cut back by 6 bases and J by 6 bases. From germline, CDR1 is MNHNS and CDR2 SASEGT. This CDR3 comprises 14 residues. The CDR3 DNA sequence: TGTGCCAGCAGCAATGGACAGGGCGCCGGGGAGCTGTTTTTT. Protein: CASSNGQGAGELFF.